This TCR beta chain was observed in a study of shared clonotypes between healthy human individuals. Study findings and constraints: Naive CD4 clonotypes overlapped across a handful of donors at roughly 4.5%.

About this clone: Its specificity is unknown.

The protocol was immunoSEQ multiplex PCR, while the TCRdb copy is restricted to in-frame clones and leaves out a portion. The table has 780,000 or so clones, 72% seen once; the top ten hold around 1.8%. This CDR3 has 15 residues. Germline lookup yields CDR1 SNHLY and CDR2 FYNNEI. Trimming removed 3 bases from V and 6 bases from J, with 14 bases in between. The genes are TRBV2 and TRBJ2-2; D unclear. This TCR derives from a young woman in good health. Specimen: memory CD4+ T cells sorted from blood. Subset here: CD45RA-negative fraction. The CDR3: CASSERAMGSGELFF. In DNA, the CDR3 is TGTGCCAGCAGTGAGCGAGCTATGGGGTCCGGGGAGCTGTTTTTT.